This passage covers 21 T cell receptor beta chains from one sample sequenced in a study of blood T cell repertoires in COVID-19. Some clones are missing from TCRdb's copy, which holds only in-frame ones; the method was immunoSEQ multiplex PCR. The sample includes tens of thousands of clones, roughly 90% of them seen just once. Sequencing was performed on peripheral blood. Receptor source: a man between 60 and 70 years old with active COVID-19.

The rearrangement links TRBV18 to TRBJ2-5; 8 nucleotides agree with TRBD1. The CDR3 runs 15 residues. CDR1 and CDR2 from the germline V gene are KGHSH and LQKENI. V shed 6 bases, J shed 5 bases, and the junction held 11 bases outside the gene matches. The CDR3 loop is CASSPTGVGVETQYF. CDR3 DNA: TGTGCCAGCTCCCCGACAGGGGTCGGAGTTGAGACCCAGTACTTC.

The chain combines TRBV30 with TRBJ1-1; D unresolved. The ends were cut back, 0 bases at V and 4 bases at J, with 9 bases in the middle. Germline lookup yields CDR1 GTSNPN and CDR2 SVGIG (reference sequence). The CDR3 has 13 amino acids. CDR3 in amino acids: CAWSVLARTEAFF. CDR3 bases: TGTGCCTGGAGTGTACTTGCTCGCACTGAAGCTTTCTTT.

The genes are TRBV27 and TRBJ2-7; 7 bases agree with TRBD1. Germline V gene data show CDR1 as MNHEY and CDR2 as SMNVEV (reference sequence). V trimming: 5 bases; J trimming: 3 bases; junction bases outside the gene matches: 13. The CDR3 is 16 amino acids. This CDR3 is CASSPSTGQVVYEQYF. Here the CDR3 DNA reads TGTGCCAGCAGTCCTTCTACTGGACAGGTCGTCTACGAGCAGTACTTC.

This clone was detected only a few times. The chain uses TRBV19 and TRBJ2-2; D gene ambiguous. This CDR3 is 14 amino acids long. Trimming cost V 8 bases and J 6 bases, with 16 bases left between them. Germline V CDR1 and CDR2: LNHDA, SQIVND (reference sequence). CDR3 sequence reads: CASLRSMRSGELFF. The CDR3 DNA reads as TGTGCCAGTCTAAGGAGTATGAGGTCCGGGGAGCTGTTTTTT.

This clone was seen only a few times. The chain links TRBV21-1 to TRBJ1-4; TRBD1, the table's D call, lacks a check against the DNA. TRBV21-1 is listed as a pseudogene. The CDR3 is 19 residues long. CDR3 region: CASSKSSGEKVEANEKLFF. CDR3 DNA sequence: TGTGCCAGCAGCAAATCTTCAGGGGAAAAAGTGGAAGCTAATGAAAAACTGTTTTTT.

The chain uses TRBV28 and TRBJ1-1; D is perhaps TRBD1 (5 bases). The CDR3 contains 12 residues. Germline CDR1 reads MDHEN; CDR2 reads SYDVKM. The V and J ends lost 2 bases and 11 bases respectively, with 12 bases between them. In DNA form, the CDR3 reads TGTGCCAGCAGTTTACTCCGGGGGGTCGCTTTCTTT. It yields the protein CASSLLRGVAFF. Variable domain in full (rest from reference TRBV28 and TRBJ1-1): DVKVTQSSRYLVKRTGEKVFLECVQDMDHENMFWYRQDPGLGLRLIYFSYDVKMKEKGDIPEGYSVSREKKERFSLILESASTNQTSMYLCASSLLRGVAFFGQGTRLTVV.

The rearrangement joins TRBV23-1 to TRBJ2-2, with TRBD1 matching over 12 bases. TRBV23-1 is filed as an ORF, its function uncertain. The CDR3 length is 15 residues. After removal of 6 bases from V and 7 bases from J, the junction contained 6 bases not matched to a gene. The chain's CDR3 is CASSLGQGAFGELFF. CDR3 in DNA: TGCGCCAGCAGCCTGGGACAGGGGGCGTTCGGGGAGCTGTTTTTT.

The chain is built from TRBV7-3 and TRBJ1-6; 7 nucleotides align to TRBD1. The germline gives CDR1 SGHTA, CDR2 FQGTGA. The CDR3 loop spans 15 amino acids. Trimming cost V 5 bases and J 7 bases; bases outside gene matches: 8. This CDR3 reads CASSVLGTENSPLHF. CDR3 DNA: TGTGCCAGCAGCGTTCTCGGGACAGAGAATTCACCCCTCCACTTT.

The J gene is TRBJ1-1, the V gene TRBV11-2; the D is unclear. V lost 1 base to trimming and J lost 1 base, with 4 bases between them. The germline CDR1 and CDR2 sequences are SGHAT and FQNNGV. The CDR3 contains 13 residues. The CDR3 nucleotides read TGTGCCAGCAGCTTAGGTCGGAACACTGAAGCTTTCTTT. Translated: CASSLGRNTEAFF.

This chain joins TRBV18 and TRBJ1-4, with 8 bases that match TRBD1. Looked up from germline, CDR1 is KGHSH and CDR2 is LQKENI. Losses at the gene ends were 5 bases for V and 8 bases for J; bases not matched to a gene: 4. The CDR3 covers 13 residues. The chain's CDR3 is CASSSGQAEKLFF. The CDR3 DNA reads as TGTGCCAGCTCATCGGGACAGGCCGAAAAACTGTTTTTT.

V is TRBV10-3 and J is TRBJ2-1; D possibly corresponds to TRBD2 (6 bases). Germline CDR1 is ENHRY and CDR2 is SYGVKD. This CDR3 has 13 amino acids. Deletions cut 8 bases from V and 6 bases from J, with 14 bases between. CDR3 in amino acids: CAIPGEGPNEQFF. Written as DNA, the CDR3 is TGTGCCATCCCGGGAGAGGGACCCAATGAGCAGTTCTTC.

CDR3 nucleotide sequence: TGTGCCAGCAGTCGGGGACAGGGACGCATCACTGAAGCTTTCTTT. Translation gives CASSRGQGRITEAFF. This chain joins TRBV28 and TRBJ1-1; 9 bases are shared with TRBD1. With V trimmed by 5 bases and J by 4 bases, 8 bases remained unmatched. Germline lookup yields CDR1 MDHEN and CDR2 SYDVKM. This CDR3 is built from 15 residues.

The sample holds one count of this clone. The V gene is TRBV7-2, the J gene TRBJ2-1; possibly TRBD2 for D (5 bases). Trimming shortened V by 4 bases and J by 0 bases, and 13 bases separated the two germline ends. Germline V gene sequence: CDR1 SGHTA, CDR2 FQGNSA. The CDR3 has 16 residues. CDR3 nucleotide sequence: TGTGCCAGCAGCTCTCAAAGCGGAAGCTCCTACAATGAGCAGTTCTTC. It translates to CASSSQSGSSYNEQFF.

CDR3 region: CASSLFGSSYEQYF. The CDR3, as DNA: TGCGCCAGCAGCTTGTTCGGGAGTTCCTACGAGCAGTACTTC. The rearrangement joins TRBV5-1 to TRBJ2-7; weak D call: TRBD2 (6 bases). The germline CDR1 and CDR2 sequences are SGHRS and YFSETQ. V shed 1 base and J shed 1 base, with 9 bases lying between them. This CDR3 is built from 14 residues. The complete variable domain, with remaining parts taken from reference TRBV5-1 and TRBJ2-7, reads KAGVTQTPRYLIKTRGQQVTLSCSPISGHRSVSWYQQTPGQGLQFLFEYFSETQRNKGNFPGRFSGRQFSNSRSEMNVSTLELGDSALYLCASSLFGSSYEQYFGPGTRLTVT.

CDR3 DNA sequence: TGTGCCAGCAGCTCGGGTACAGATACGCAGTATTTT. It specifies CASSSGTDTQYF. The chain couples TRBV11-2 to TRBJ2-3; D is unclear. V lost 4 bases and J 3 bases, leaving 5 bases between the germline ends. Germline V gives CDR1 SGHAT, CDR2 FQNNGV. The CDR3 totals 12 residues. Based on the CDR3 plus reference TRBV11-2 and TRBJ2-3, the full variable domain is EAGVAQSPRYKIIEKRQSVAFWCNPISGHATLYWYQQILGQGPKLLIQFQNNGVVDDSQLPKDRFSAERLKGVDSTLKIQPAKLEDSAVYLCASSSGTDTQYFGPGTRLTVL.

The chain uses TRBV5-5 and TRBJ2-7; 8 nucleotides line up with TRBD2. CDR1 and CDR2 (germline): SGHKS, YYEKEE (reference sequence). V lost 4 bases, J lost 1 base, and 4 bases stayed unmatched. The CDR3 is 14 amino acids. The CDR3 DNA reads TGTGCCAGCAGCCTGGTAGCGGGGTCCTACGAGCAGTACTTC. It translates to CASSLVAGSYEQYF.

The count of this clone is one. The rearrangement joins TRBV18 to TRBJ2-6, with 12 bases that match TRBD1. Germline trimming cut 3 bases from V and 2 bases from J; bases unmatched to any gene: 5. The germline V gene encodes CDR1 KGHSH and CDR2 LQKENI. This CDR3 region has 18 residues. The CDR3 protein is CASSPSGQGAPGANVLTF. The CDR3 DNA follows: TGTGCCAGCTCACCTTCGGGACAGGGGGCGCCTGGGGCCAACGTCCTGACTTTC.

The CDR3 sequence is CATRRQACLGYTF. CDR3 sequence (DNA): TGTGCCACCCGGAGACAGGCTTGCTTGGGCTACACCTTC. The genes are TRBV24-1 and TRBJ1-2; possible D gene TRBD1, 6 bases. Germline-derived CDR1 and CDR2 are KGHDR and SFDVKD. With 9 bases removed from V and 8 bases from J, the gap between germline ends came to 18 bases. The CDR3 is 13 residues long.

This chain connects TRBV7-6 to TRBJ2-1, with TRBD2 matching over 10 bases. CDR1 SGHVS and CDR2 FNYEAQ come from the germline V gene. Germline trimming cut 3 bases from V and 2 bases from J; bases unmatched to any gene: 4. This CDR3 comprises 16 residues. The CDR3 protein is CASSFGLADTYNEQFF. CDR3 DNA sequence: TGTGCCAGCAGCTTTGGACTAGCGGATACCTACAATGAGCAGTTCTTC.

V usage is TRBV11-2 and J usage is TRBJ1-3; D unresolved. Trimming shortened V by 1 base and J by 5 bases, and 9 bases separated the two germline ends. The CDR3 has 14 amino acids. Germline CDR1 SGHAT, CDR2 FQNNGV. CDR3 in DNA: TGTGCCAGCAGCTTAGTAGACACCAGAAACACCATATATTTT. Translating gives CASSLVDTRNTIYF.

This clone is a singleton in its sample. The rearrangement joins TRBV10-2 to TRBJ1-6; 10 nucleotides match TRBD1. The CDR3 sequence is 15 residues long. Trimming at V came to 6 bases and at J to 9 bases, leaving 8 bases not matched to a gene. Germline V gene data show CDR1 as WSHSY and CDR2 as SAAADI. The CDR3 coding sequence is TGCGCCAGCAGGGGACGACAGGGGGCTAGTTCACCCCTCCACTTT. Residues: CASRGRQGASSPLHF.